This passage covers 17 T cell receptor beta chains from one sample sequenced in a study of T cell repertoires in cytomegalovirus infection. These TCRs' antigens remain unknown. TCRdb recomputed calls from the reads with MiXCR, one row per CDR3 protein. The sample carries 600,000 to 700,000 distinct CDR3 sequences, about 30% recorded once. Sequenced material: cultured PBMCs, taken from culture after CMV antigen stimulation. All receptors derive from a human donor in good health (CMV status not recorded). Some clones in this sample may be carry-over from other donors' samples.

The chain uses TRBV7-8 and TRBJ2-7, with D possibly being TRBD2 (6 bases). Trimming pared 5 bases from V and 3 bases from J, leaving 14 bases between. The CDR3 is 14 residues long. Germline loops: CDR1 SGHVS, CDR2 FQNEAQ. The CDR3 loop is CASSPTPGGYEQYF. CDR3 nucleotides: TGTGCCAGCAGCCCTACCCCCGGGGGCTACGAGCAGTACTTC.

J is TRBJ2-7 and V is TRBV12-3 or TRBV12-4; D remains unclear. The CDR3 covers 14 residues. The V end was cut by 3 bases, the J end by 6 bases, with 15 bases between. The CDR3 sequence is CASSLRSGNSEQYF. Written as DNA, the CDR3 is TGTGCCAGCAGTTTGCGATCGGGTAATAGCGAGCAGTACTTC.

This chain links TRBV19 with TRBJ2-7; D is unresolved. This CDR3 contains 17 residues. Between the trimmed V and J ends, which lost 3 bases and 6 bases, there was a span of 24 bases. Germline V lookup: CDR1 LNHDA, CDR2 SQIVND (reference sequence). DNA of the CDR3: TGTGCCAGTAGTATTGCTGGGAATCGGCAACTCCCCCGCGAGCAGTACTTC. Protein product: CASSIAGNRQLPREQYF.

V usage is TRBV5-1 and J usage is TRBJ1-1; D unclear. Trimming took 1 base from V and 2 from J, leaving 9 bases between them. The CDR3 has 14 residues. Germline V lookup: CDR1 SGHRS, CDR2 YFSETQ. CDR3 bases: TGCGCCAGCAGCTTGTATGAGGTCAACACTGAAGCTTTCTTT. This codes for CASSLYEVNTEAFF.

Here the CDR3 reads CASSPGDTETQYF. CDR3 sequence (DNA): TGTGCCAGTTCTCCAGGGGACACGGAGACCCAGTACTTC. The chain employs TRBV2 and TRBJ2-5; tentative D call: TRBD1 (6 bases). The V and J ends lost 9 bases and 5 bases respectively, with 16 bases between them. The germline gives CDR1 SNHLY, CDR2 FYNNEI. This CDR3 is built from 13 residues.

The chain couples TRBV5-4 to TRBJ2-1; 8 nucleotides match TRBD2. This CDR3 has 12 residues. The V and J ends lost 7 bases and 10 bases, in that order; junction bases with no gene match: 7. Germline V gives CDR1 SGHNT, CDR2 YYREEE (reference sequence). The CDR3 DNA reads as TGTGCCAGCGGAGCGGGAGCTGGCGAGCAGTTCTTC. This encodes CASGAGAGEQFF.

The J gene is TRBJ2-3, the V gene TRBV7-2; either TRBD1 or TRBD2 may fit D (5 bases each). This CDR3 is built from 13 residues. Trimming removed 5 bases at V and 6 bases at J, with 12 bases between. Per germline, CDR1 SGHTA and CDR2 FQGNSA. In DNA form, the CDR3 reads TGTGCCAGCAGCGTGCAGGGAGCGGATACGCAGTATTTT. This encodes CASSVQGADTQYF.

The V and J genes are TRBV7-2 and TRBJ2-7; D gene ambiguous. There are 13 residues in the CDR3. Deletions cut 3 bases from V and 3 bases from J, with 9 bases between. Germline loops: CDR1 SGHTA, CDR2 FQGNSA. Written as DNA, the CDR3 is TGTGCCAGCAGCTTCGGTCAGGACTACGAGCAGTACGTC. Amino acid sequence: CASSFGQDYEQYV.

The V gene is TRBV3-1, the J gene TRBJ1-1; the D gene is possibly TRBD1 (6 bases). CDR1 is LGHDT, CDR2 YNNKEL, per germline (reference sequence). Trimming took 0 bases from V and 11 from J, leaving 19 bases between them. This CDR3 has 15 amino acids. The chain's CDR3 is CASSQEGTTGATAFF. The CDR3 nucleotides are TGTGCCAGCAGCCAAGAAGGGACGACGGGGGCAACGGCTTTCTTT.

The CDR3 loop reads CSATPERVYEQYF. The CDR3 region has the DNA TGCAGTGCTACACCAGAGAGGGTCTACGAGCAGTACTTC. V usage is TRBV20-1 and J usage is TRBJ2-7; D might be TRBD2 (5 bases). Trimming cost V 4 bases and J 3 bases, with 13 bases left between them. The CDR3 loop spans 13 amino acids. The germline gives CDR1 DFQATT, CDR2 SNEGSKA (reference sequence).

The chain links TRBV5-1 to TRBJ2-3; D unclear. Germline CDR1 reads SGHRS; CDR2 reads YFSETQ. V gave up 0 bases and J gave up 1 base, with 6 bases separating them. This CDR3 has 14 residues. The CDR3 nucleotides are TGCGCCAGCAGCTTGGACGGTCGCACAGATACGCAGTATTTT. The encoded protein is CASSLDGRTDTQYF.

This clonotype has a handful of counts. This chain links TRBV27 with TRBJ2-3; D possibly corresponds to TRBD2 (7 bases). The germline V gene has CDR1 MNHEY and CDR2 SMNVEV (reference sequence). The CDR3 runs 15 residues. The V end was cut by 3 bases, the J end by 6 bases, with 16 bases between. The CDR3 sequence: CASSLDRGAEDTQYF. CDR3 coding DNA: TGTGCCAGCAGTTTGGACCGGGGGGCGGAGGATACGCAGTATTTT.

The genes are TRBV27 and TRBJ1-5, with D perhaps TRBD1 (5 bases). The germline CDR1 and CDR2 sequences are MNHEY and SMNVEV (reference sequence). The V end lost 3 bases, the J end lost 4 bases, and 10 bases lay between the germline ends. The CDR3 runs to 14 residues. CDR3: CASSLEGNNQPQHF. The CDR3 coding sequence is TGTGCCAGCAGTTTGGAGGGGAATAATCAGCCCCAGCATTTT.

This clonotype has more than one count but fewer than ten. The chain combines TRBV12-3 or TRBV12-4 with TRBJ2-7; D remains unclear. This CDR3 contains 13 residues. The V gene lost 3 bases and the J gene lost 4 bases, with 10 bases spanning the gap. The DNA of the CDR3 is TGTGCCAGCAGTTTTGGCATTATATACGAGCAGTACTTC. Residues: CASSFGIIYEQYF.

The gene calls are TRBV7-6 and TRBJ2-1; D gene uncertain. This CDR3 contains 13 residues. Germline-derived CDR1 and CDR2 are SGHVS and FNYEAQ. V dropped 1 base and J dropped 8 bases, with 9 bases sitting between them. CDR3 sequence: CASSLEGPDEQFF. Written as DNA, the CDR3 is TGTGCCAGCAGCTTAGAAGGGCCGGATGAGCAGTTCTTC.

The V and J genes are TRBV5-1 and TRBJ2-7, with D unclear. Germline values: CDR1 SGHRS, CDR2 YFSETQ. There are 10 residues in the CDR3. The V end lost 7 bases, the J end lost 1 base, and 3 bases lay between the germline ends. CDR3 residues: CASLSYEQYF. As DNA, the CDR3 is TGCGCCAGCCTTTCCTACGAGCAGTACTTC. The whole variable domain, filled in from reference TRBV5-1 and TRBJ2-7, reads KAGVTQTPRYLIKTRGQQVTLSCSPISGHRSVSWYQQTPGQGLQFLFEYFSETQRNKGNFPGRFSGRQFSNSRSEMNVSTLELGDSALYLCASLSYEQYFGPGTRLTVT.

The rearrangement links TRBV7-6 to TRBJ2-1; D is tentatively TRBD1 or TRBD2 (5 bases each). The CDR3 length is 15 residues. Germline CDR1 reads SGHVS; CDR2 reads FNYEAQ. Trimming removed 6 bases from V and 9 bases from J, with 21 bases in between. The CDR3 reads CASSGTTSGRGEQFF. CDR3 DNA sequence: TGTGCCAGCAGTGGCACTACTAGTGGAAGGGGTGAGCAGTTCTTC.